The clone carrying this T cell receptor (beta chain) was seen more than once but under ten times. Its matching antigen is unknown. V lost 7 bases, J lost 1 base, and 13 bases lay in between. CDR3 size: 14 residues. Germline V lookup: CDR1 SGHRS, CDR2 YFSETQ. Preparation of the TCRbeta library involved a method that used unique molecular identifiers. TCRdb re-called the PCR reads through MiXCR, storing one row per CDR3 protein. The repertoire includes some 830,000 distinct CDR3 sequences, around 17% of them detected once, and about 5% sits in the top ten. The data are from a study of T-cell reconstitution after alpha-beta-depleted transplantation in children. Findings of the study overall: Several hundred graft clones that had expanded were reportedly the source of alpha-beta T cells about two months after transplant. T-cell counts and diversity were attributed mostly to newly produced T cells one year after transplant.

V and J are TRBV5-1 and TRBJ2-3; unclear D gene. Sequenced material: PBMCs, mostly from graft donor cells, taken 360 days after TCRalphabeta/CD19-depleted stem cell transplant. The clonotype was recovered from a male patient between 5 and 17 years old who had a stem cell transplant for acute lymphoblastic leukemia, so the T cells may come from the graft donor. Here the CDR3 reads CASVLTAGTDTQYF. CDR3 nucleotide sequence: TGCGCCAGCGTCCTCACAGCCGGCACAGATACGCAGTATTTT.